This T cell receptor (beta chain) came from a study of CD8+CD57+ T cells in acquired aplastic anemia. The template used for profiling TCR beta VDJ and CDR3 was genomic DNA. TCRdb re-derived calls from the reads in MiXCR, one entry per CDR3 protein. The sample holds hundreds of thousands of distinct CDR3 sequences; 60% to 80% are singletons and the top ten take under 4.5%. Sample: sorted CD4+, CD8+, or CD8+CD57+ T cells (not recorded which) from PBMCs. This TCR came from a human donor in good health, serving as a control.

Written as DNA, the CDR3 is TGCAGTGCTCCGCCCCCAGGGACCGGAAACACCATATATTTT. It encodes CSAPPPGTGNTIYF. The rearrangement links TRBV20-1 to TRBJ1-3, with D perhaps TRBD1 (5 bases). Trimming stripped 5 bases from V and 4 bases from J, with 15 bases between. There are 14 residues in the CDR3. In germline, CDR1 is DFQATT, CDR2 SNEGSKA (reference sequence).